The rows below give T cell receptor beta chains drawn from one sample of a study of blood T cells in healthy people across ages. A single record per CDR3 protein comes from TCRdb applying MiXCR to the 5' RACE reads. The data contain 700,000 to 850,000 distinct CDR3 sequences, approximately 55% of them seen just once; the ten biggest clones take up approximately 40%. The specimen sequenced was blood. The receptors were sampled from a man older than 75 in good health. The CDR3 runs from the conserved cysteine through the conserved F or W. Each record gives: J gene, clone size, V gene, D gene, CDR3 DNA, CDR3 protein. A D gene is named only where the DNA matches it firmly. The size entry is marked missing in some rows and otherwise reads once, few, many or a size class.

TRBJ2-3,-,TRBV20-1,TRBD2,TGCAGTGCTAGAGGACTAGCGAACACAGATACGCAGTATTTT,CSARGLANTDTQYF
TRBJ2-5,-,TRBV6-7,TRBD2,TGTGCCAGCAGTTACTGCCTAGCGGGAGCCGCCAATGAGCAGTACTTC,CASSYCLAGAANEQYF
TRBJ1-5,-,TRBV10-3,-,TGTGCCATCAGACAGGGTGAGGGTCAGCCCCAGCATTTT,CAIRQGEGQPQHF
TRBJ2-3,-,TRBV25-1,-,TGTGCCAGCAGGACCCCAGGGACAGATACGCAGTATTTT,CASRTPGTDTQYF
TRBJ2-7,-,TRBV4-1,-,TGCGCCAGCAGCCAAAGGTTAGCGGTCTACGAGCAGTACTTC,CASSQRLAVYEQYF
TRBJ2-1,-,TRBV21-1,-,TGTGCCAGCAGCAAAGAGGGACAGGGTTCAATTGAGCAGTTCTTC,CASSKEGQGSIEQFF
TRBJ2-7,-,TRBV6-2/TRBV6-3,-,TGTGCCAGCAGTTACGGGTGGGGGGCGCAGACCTACGAGCAGTACTTC,CASSYGWGAQTYEQYF
TRBJ1-4,-,TRBV20-1,-,TGCAGTGCTAGGCCCGGGACAGAAAAACTGTTTTTT,CSARPGTEKLFF
TRBJ2-3,few,TRBV7-9,-,TGTGCCAGCAGCTCCTCGGGACTGGAAAAGCACAGATACGCGTATTTT,CASSSSGLEKHRYAYF
TRBJ2-3,-,TRBV15,TRBD1,TGTGCCACCAGCAGGAGGACAGGGTCGGCAGATACGCAGTATTTT,CATSRRTGSADTQYF
TRBJ1-1,-,TRBV6-5,-,TGTGCCAGCAAGAGACAGAACACTGAAGCTTTCTTT,CASKRQNTEAFF
TRBJ2-3,-,TRBV7-7,-,TGTGCTAGCAGGGCTAGCCTTAGCACAGATACGCAGTATTTT,CASRASLSTDTQYF
TRBJ2-5,-,TRBV5-4,TRBD2,TGTGCCAGCAGTGAGGGACTAGTTTTGCCTCGGTACTTC,CASSEGLVLPRYF
TRBJ1-1,-,TRBV20-1,-,TGCAGTGCTAGCGACCCCCTGGTAGGGCCCACTGAAGCTTTCTTT,CSASDPLVGPTEAFF
TRBJ2-7,few,TRBV20-1,-,TGCAGTGCTAGCACTGGGGAGGTCGAGCAGTACTTC,CSASTGEVEQYF
TRBJ1-1,once,TRBV20-1,TRBD1,TGCAGTGCTAGCCCCGGGACAGGGGATGGTGAAGCTTTCTTT,CSASPGTGDGEAFF
TRBJ2-3,-,TRBV28,-,TGTGCCAGCACCTTCCTCCGGGCGCGGCGGACGGAGCACAGAGACGCGTATTTT,CASTFLRARRTEHRDAYF
TRBJ2-1,few,TRBV11-2,TRBD2,TGTGCCAGCAGCTTAGATCCACTAGCGGGGCCTTACAATGAGCAGTTCTTC,CASSLDPLAGPYNEQFF
TRBJ2-5,many,TRBV7-9,TRBD2,TGTGCCAGCAGCTCCACTAGCGGAGCGGAAGAGACCCAGTACTTC,CASSSTSGAEETQYF
TRBJ2-7,-,TRBV5-1,-,TGCGCCAGCAGCTTGGGGGGCGGGATACTGGCCTCCTACGAGCAGTACTTC,CASSLGGGILASYEQYF
TRBJ1-2,-,TRBV29-1,TRBD1,TGCAGCGTTGGGGGGACAGGGTGGGGTGGCTACACCTTC,CSVGGTGWGGYTF
TRBJ2-7,-,TRBV29-1,-,TGCAGCGGTGAAGGCAGGACGTCCTACGAGCAGTACTTC,CSGEGRTSYEQYF
TRBJ2-5,once,TRBV9,TRBD2,TGTGCCAGCAGCGTTTCCCCCCTAGCGGGAGGGCAAGAGACCCAGTACTTC,CASSVSPLAGGQETQYF
TRBJ2-7,-,TRBV5-1,TRBD1,TGCGCCAGCAGCTATATCGGGACAGGGGACTACGAGCAGTACTTC,CASSYIGTGDYEQYF
TRBJ2-3,-,TRBV12-3/TRBV12-4,TRBD1,TGTGCCAGCAGTTTTGGGACAGGGGTTGGGGGGCACAGATACGCGTATTTT,CASSFGTGVGGHRYAYF
TRBJ2-7,-,TRBV20-1,-,TGCAGTGCAAAGGGAGCGGTTGAGGAGCAGTACTTC,CSAKGAVEEQYF
TRBJ2-7,once,TRBV20-1,-,TGCAGTGCTAGAGATCGATCATGGTACACCTACGAGCAGTACTTC,CSARDRSWYTYEQYF
TRBJ2-7,-,TRBV12-3/TRBV12-4,-,TGTGCCAGCAGTTTAGTGGAGGTCCACGAGCAGTACTTC,CASSLVEVHEQYF
TRBJ2-7,-,TRBV18,-,TGTGCCAGCTCCCAGGGAAGGGGGACCTACGAGCAGTACTTC,CASSQGRGTYEQYF
TRBJ2-1,few,TRBV28,TRBD1,TGTGCCAGCAGCCAAGCCGGGACAGGGTTTAATGAGCAGTTCTTC,CASSQAGTGFNEQFF
TRBJ2-3,-,TRBV18,-,TGTGCCAGCTCCCCACTCGACGACAGATACGCGTATTTT,CASSPLDDRYAYF
TRBJ2-5,-,TRBV27,-,TGTGCCAGCAGTTTTGGGAGTGTAGAGACCCAGTACTTC,CASSFGSVETQYF
TRBJ2-7,-,TRBV28,-,TGTGCCAGCAGCAGCCCCGACAGCTACGAGCAGTACTTC,CASSSPDSYEQYF
TRBJ2-3,-,TRBV20-1,TRBD2,TGCAGTGCTAGGGCGCGGGAGGGCACAGATACGCAGTATTTT,CSARAREGTDTQYF
TRBJ1-1,-,TRBV7-2,-,TGTGCCAGCAGCCTAAGGACGAGGACTGAAGCTTTCTTT,CASSLRTRTEAFF
TRBJ2-3,-,TRBV2,TRBD1,TGTGCCAGCAGGGGACCGGGACAGGGGCACAGATACGCGTATTTT,CASRGPGQGHRYAYF
TRBJ2-2,-,TRBV5-4,-,TGTGCCAGCAGCCATTTGTCGGTACAGTTGGCCGGGGAGCTGTTTTTT,CASSHLSVQLAGELFF
TRBJ2-7,-,TRBV6-5,-,TGTGCCAGCAGTTACTCGCTCCGGGACGGGTCCTGCGAGCAGTACTTC,CASSYSLRDGSCEQYF
TRBJ2-7,-,TRBV20-1,TRBD1,TGCAGTGCTAGAGTTGGACAGGGAGCCTCCTACGAGCAGTACTTC,CSARVGQGASYEQYF
TRBJ2-7,-,TRBV13,-,TGTGCCAGCAGCTTAGGCACTCCTATCGACGAGCAGTACTTC,CASSLGTPIDEQYF
TRBJ2-7,few,TRBV27,TRBD1,TGTGCCAGCGCCGGGGACAGAAACCTCTACGAGCAGTACTTC,CASAGDRNLYEQYF
TRBJ2-1,few,TRBV20-1,TRBD2,TGCAGTGCAAGAACGGGAGGGGGGCAGTTCTTC,CSARTGGGQFF
TRBJ2-7,few,TRBV10-3,TRBD2,TGTGCCATCAGCCCCGGGACTAGCGGCAACTCCTACGAGCAGTACTTC,CAISPGTSGNSYEQYF
TRBJ2-1,few,TRBV29-1,-,TGCAGCGCCAATCCGGGACTGCCAAATGAGCAGTTCTTC,CSANPGLPNEQFF
TRBJ2-1,-,TRBV20-1,-,TGCAGTGCTAGCCACCCCGGGGCTAACTCCTACAATGAGCAGTTCTTC,CSASHPGANSYNEQFF
TRBJ2-7,-,TRBV7-9,-,TGTGCCAGCAGCCCCCCGTGGGCGGGAAGTGGGGGCTACGAGCAGTACTTC,CASSPPWAGSGGYEQYF
TRBJ2-7,once,TRBV7-9,TRBD2,TGTGCCAGCAGCGTAGGGCTGCGGGAGGCGAAGCAGTACTTC,CASSVGLREAKQYF
TRBJ2-1,once,TRBV27,-,TGTGCCAGCAGTTCCCTCGACGGAGGCCCCTACAATGAGCAGTTCTTC,CASSSLDGGPYNEQFF
TRBJ1-4,-,TRBV20-1,-,TGCAGTGCTAGGGTCAGGGGCGAGCCTAATGAAAAACTGTTTTTT,CSARVRGEPNEKLFF